The 11 T cell receptor beta chains listed next were all sequenced from one sample in a study of CD8+CD57+ T cells in acquired aplastic anemia. Patients selected for sequencing had displayed CD8+CD57+ cell expansion by flow cytometry. CDR3 and TCR beta VDJ profiling relied on genomic DNA as the template. Each CDR3 protein is one row after TCRdb ran MiXCR on the reads. The table shows more than 250,000 distinct CDR3 sequences, with approximately 86% occurring only once. Sequencing was done on a sample of sorted CD4+, CD8+, or CD8+CD57+ T cells (not recorded which) from PBMCs. The receptors here all came from a human donor with aplastic anemia.

This chain uses TRBV11-2 with TRBJ2-3; possibly TRBD1 or TRBD2 for D (6 bases each). The CDR3 has 13 residues. Trimming shortened V by 5 bases and J by 6 bases, and 12 bases separated the two germline ends. CDR1 and CDR2 from the germline V gene are SGHAT and FQNNGV. The CDR3: CASSALGGDTQYF. CDR3 in DNA: TGTGCCAGCAGCGCCCTGGGGGGCGATACGCAGTATTTT.

Comment on this clonotype: This likely comes from a read error, as the CDR3 has no conserved phenylalanine or tryptophan at its end. No DNA is shown, since the ends of the CDR3 on it are uncertain; the CDR3 is the one TCRdb lists. This chain joins TRBV7-8 and TRBJ1-5; whether TRBD1, the table's D call, matches the DNA was not checked. With termini counted, the CDR3 has 13 amino acids. Germline CDR1 and CDR2: SGHVS and FQNEAQ. The chain's CDR3 is CASSLQPDGPALS.

In the case of this clonotype: The junction does not match germline at one end; this may be a read error. This sequence joins TRBV2 and TRBJ1-1, with D perhaps TRBD1 (5 bases). Germline-derived CDR1 and CDR2 are SNHLY and FYNNEI. The CDR3 runs 13 residues. The CDR3 bases are TGTGCCAGCAGGGTCGGAGTCAGGGATACACAGTACTTT. It is translated as CASRVGVRDTQYF.

As to this clonotype: This CDR3 is missing its conserved last phenylalanine or tryptophan, likely due to a read error. The DNA is left out, because the CDR3 cannot be placed on it with certainty; the CDR3 is given as TCRdb lists it. The chain recombines TRBV7-2 with TRBJ1-2. In germline, CDR1 is SGHTA, CDR2 FQGNSA. The CDR3 spans 13 residues, counting both ends. The CDR3 protein is CASSLASGSGDTM.

As concerns this clonotype: A junction end diverges from the germline sequence, so it may reflect a read error. The rearrangement links TRBV5-4 to TRBJ1-5; maybe TRBD1 (5 bases). The CDR3 spans 13 residues. From germline, CDR1 is SGHNT and CDR2 YYREEE (reference sequence). In DNA, the CDR3 is TGTGCCGGCAGCTTGGGGGGAAGACAGCCCCAGCATTTT. Its protein is CAGSLGGRQPQHF.

This clonotype was seen just once. The J gene is TRBJ1-6, the V gene TRBV15, with 8 bases matching TRBD1. J was trimmed by 9 bases and V by 1 base; bases with no gene match: 5. Looked up from germline, CDR1 is LNHNV and CDR2 is YYDKDF (reference sequence). This CDR3 spans 15 amino acids. The CDR3 coding sequence is TGTGCCACCAGCAGAGCGCGGACAGGGAGTTCACCCCTCCACTTT. Protein sequence: CATSRARTGSSPLHF.

V usage is TRBV7-9 and J usage is TRBJ2-7; the D gene is possibly TRBD2 (5 bases). The CDR3 spans 13 residues. Germline V gene lookup returns CDR1 SEHNR and CDR2 FQNEAQ (reference sequence). This CDR3 reads CASSLGPGEQHYV. The CDR3 nucleotides are TGTGCCAGCAGCTTAGGACCCGGGGAGCAGCATTACGTA.

In its sample, this clonotype was seen once. The CDR3 is CASSRYANAVAHEKLFF. CDR3 DNA: TGTGCCAGCTCAAGATATGCCAACGCCGTAGCACACGAAAAACTGTTTTTT. The chain employs TRBV7-3 and TRBJ1-4; D call uncertain. Trimming left V 8 bases short and J 8 bases short, with 27 bases between. Per the germline V gene, CDR1 is SGHTA and CDR2 is FQGTGA. The CDR3 is 17 amino acids.

As regards this clonotype: The germline gene is not matched at one end of the junction; a read error may be the cause. The CDR3 DNA is TGTGCCAGCAGTTTAGCGGGAATCCACGAGACGCTGTATTTT. Its protein product is CASSLAGIHETLYF. V usage is TRBV2 and J usage is TRBJ2-3; 8 bases map to TRBD2. There are 14 residues in the CDR3. The V gene's germline CDR1 is SNHLY and CDR2 FYNNEI.

The chain carries TRBV5-6 and TRBJ1-1; a possible D gene is TRBD1 (6 bases). Germline V gene data show CDR1 as SGHDT and CDR2 as YYEEEE. V gave up 2 bases and J gave up 5 bases, with 13 bases separating them. This CDR3 region has 14 residues. CDR3 protein: CASSLERGDTEAFF. In DNA form, the CDR3 reads TGTGCCAGCAGCTTAGAGAGGGGGGATACTGAAGCTTTCTTT.

The count of this clonotype is one. The junction departs from germline at one end; a sequencing error may be responsible. The V and J genes are TRBV7-2 and TRBJ1-2; D is unclear. Per germline, CDR1 SGHTA and CDR2 FQGNSA. The CDR3 loop spans 15 amino acids. CDR3: CASSFTAGADYGFTF. The CDR3 nucleotides are TGTGCCAGCAGCTTCACGGCGGGCGCCGATTATGGCTTCACCTTC.